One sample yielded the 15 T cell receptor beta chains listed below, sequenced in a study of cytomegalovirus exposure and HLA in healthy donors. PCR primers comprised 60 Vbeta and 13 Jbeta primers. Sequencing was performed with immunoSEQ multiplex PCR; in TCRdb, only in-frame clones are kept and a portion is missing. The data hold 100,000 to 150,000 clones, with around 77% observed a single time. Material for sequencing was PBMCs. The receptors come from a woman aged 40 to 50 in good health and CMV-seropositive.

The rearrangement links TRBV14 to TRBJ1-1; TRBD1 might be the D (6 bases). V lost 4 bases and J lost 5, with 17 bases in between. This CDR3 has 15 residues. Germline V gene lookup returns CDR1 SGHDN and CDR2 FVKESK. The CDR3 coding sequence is TGTGCCAGCAGCCGAAGAACAGGGAGGGAGACTGAAGCTTTCTTT. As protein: CASSRRTGRETEAFF.

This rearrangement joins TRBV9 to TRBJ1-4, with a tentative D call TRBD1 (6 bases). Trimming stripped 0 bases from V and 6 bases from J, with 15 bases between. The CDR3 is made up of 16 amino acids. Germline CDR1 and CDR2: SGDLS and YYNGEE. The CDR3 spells CASSVVRGGEDEKLFF. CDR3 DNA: TGTGCCAGCAGCGTAGTTAGAGGGGGGGAGGATGAAAAACTGTTTTTT.

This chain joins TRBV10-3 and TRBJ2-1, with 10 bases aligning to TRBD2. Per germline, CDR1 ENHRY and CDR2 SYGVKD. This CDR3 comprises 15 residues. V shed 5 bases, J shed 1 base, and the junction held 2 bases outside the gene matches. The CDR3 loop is CAISSSGGSYNEQFF. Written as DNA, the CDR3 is TGTGCCATCAGTTCTAGCGGGGGTTCCTACAATGAGCAGTTCTTC.

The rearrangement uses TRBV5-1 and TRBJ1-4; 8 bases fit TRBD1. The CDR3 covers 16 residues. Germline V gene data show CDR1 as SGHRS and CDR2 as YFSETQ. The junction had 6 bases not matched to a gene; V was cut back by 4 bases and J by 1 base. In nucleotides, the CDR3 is TGCGCCAGCAGCCCGGGCGACAGGGGAACTAATGAAAAACTGTTTTTT. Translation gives CASSPGDRGTNEKLFF.

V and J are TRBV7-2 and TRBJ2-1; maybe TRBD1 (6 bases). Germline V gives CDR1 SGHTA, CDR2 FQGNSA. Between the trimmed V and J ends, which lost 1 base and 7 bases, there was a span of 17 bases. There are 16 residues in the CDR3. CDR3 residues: CASSLVSGATRNEQFF. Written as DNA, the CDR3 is TGTGCCAGCAGCTTAGTTTCAGGGGCGACCAGGAATGAGCAGTTCTTC.

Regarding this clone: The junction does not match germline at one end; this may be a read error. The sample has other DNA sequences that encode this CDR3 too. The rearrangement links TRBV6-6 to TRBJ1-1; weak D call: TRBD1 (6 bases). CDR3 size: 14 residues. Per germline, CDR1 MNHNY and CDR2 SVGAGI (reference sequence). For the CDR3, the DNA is TGTGCCAGCAGGAGGGACATGGGAAGGTCTGAAGCCTTCTTT. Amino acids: CASRRDMGRSEAFF.

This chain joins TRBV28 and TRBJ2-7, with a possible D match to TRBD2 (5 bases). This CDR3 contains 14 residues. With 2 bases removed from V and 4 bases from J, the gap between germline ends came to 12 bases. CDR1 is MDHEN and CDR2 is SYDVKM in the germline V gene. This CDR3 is CASSLQRHPYEQYF. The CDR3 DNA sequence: TGTGCCAGCAGTTTACAGCGGCACCCATACGAGCAGTACTTC.

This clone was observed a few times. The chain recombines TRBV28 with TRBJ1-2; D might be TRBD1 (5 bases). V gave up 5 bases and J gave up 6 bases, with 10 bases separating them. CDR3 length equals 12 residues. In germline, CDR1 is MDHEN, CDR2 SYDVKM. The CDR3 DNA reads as TGTGCCAGCAGTGCCCTAGGGGATGGCTACACCTTC. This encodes CASSALGDGYTF.

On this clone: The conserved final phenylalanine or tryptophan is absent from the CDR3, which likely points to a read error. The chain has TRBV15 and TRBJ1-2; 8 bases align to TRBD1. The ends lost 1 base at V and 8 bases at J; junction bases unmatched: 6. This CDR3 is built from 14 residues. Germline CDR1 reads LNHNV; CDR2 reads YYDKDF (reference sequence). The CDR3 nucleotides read TGTGCCACCAGCAGAGGGTCAGGGGGCCCGGGCTACACCCTC. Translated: CATSRGSGGPGYTL.

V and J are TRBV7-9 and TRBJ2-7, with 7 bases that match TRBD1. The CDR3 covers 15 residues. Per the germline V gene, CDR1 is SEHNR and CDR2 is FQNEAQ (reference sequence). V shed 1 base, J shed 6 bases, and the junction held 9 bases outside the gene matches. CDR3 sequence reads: CASSLERTGEGEQYF. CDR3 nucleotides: TGTGCCAGCAGCTTAGAAAGAACAGGGGAAGGCGAGCAGTACTTC.

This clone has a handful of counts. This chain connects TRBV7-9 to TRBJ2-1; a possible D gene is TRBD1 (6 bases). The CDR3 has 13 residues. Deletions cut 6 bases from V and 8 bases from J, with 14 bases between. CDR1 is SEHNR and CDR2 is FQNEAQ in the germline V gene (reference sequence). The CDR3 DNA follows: TGTGCCAGCAGACCCGACAGGAGCTATGAGCAGTTCTTC. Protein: CASRPDRSYEQFF.

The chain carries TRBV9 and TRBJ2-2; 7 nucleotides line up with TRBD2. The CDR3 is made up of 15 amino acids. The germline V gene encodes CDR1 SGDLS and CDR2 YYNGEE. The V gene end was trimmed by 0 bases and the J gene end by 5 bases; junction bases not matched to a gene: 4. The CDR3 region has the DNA TGTGCCAGCAGCGTAGAACTAGCGCGGACCGGGGAGCTGTTTTTT. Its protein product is CASSVELARTGELFF.

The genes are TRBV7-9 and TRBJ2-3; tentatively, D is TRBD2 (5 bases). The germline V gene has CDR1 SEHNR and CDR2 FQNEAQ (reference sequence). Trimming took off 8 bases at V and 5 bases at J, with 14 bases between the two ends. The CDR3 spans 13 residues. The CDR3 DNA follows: TGTGCCAGCTCCTGGACTGGAGGAGATACGCAGTATTTT. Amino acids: CASSWTGGDTQYF.

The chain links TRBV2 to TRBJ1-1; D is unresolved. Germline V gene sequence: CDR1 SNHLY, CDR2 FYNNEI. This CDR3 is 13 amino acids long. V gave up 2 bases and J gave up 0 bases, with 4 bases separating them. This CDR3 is CASSENMNTEAFF. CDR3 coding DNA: TGTGCCAGCAGTGAAAACATGAACACTGAAGCTTTCTTT.

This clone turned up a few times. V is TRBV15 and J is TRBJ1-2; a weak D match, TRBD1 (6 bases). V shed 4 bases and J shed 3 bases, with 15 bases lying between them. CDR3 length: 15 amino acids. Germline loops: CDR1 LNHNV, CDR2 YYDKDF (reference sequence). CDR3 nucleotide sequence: TGTGCCACCAGCAACCTACAGACAGGACACTATGGCTACACCTTC. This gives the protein CATSNLQTGHYGYTF.